This record covers a single T cell receptor (beta chain). This entry belongs to a study of blood T cell repertoires in COVID-19. Authors' methods: Reference gene primers were amplified, and this amplification served to estimate nucleated cell counts. Using immunoSEQ multiplex PCR, the repertoire was profiled, and TCRdb retains in-frame clones only, with some absent. The V and J calls and clone size were taken over from that table, and D and trimming were inferred from the DNA. In the table there are 250,000 to 350,000 clones, 85% of which are singletons. Membership in each cohort depended on participant-reported clinical history. The specimen sequenced was PBMCs or T cells enriched from blood (not recorded which). The TCR sequence derives from a woman between 50 and 59 years old who had recovered from COVID-19.

CDR3 sequence: CASSPSYRGLTDTQYF. The DNA for the CDR3 is TGTGCCAGCAGCCCCTCGTACAGGGGATTGACAGATACGCAGTATTTT. This chain joins TRBV7-9 and TRBJ2-3; 7 nucleotides align to TRBD1. The CDR3 is 16 amino acids. The V segment lost 5 bases and the J segment 3 bases; nucleotides outside the gene matches: 11. The V gene's germline CDR1 is SEHNR and CDR2 FQNEAQ (reference sequence).